A selection of T cell receptor beta chains follows, all from one sample in a study of blood T cells in healthy people across ages. Using its own MiXCR run on the 5' RACE reads, TCRdb lists one record per CDR3 protein. The table shows about 1.4 million distinct CDR3 sequences, with approximately 59% occurring only once. Material for sequencing was blood. All receptors come from a man in his late teens or twenties in good health. The CDR3 runs from the conserved cysteine through the conserved F or W. The D gene is left open where the match is weak. Only part of the rows carry a size: once, few, many, or a class if the clone is expanded.

length | J | D | size | V | DNA | CDR3
17 | TRBJ2-6 | NA | NA | TRBV7-2 | TGTGCCAGCAGCAGGGGGGGGCCGCTTTCTGGGGCCAACGTCCTGACTTTC | CASSRGGPLSGANVLTF
13 | TRBJ1-5 | NA | once | TRBV20-1 | TGCAGTGTCAGCACTTCGACTTATCAGCCCCAGCATTTT | CSVSTSTYQPQHF
16 | TRBJ1-5 | TRBD1 | NA | TRBV4-1 | TGCGCCAGCAGCCAATCACAGGGGTCGGGCAATCAGCCCCAGCATTTT | CASSQSQGSGNQPQHF
15 | TRBJ2-7 | NA | NA | TRBV10-3 | TGTGCCATCAATAAGTCCGGGACCTACATCGGTGAGCAGTACTTC | CAINKSGTYIGEQYF
14 | TRBJ2-5 | NA | NA | TRBV6-2/TRBV6-3 | TGTGCCAGCAGTTATGTTACCAACCAAGAGACCCAGTACTTC | CASSYVTNQETQYF
13 | TRBJ1-2 | NA | NA | TRBV7-2 | TGTGCCAGCAGCTTAGACCCATCCTATGGCTACACCTTC | CASSLDPSYGYTF
17 | TRBJ2-3 | TRBD2 | NA | TRBV4-2 | TGTGCCAGCAGCCGCCTTCCTAGCGGGGGGGCCGGAGATACGCAGTATTTT | CASSRLPSGGAGDTQYF
12 | TRBJ2-5 | NA | NA | TRBV12-3/TRBV12-4 | TGTGCCAGCAGTATCGGAGTTGAGACCCAGTACTTC | CASSIGVETQYF
15 | TRBJ2-7 | TRBD2 | few | TRBV4-1 | TGCGCCAGCTCCCCTCTTAGCGGGAGCCGTTACGAGCAGTACTTC | CASSPLSGSRYEQYF
16 | TRBJ2-1 | NA | NA | TRBV13 | TGTGCCAGCAGTGAACGACGAACTAGCTCCTACAATGAGCAGTTCTTC | CASSERRTSSYNEQFF
13 | TRBJ2-1 | TRBD2 | NA | TRBV20-1 | TGCAGTGCGACTAGCCCCCTAGGCAATGAGCAGTTCTTC | CSATSPLGNEQFF
14 | TRBJ1-6 | TRBD1 | few | TRBV27 | TGTGCCAGCAGTCCCGGGACAGGGGATTCACCCCTCCACTTT | CASSPGTGDSPLHF
16 | TRBJ2-1 | TRBD2 | NA | TRBV20-1 | TGCAGTGTTAATATAGCGGGGACTAGCGGGCGCAATGAGCAGTTCTTC | CSVNIAGTSGRNEQFF
16 | TRBJ2-7 | NA | NA | TRBV4-1 | TGCGCCAGCAGCCAAGAAACTAGCCGTCGAGCCCCCGAGCAGTACTTC | CASSQETSRRAPEQYF
19 | TRBJ2-1 | TRBD1 | NA | TRBV20-1 | TGCAGTGCTAGAGCCTTGGACAGGGGGCGTTATTCGGTAGGCAATGAGCAGTTCTTC | CSARALDRGRYSVGNEQFF
13 | TRBJ2-7 | NA | few | TRBV12-3/TRBV12-4 | TGTGCCAGCAGTCCCAGGGTTGACTACGAGCAGTACTTC | CASSPRVDYEQYF
17 | TRBJ2-7 | NA | NA | TRBV6-2/TRBV6-3 | TGTGCCAGCAGCCGGGCCGTGACCCCTCCCTCCTCCTACGAGCAGTACTTC | CASSRAVTPPSSYEQYF
13 | TRBJ1-2 | NA | NA | TRBV14 | TGTGCCAGCAGCCGATTAACAGGGTCCGGCTACACCTTC | CASSRLTGSGYTF
16 | TRBJ2-7 | TRBD1 | NA | TRBV4-2 | TGTGCCAGCAGCCTACAGACAGGGGGCTCTTCCTACGAGCAGTACTTC | CASSLQTGGSSYEQYF
13 | TRBJ2-3 | NA | few | TRBV4-1 | TGCGCCAGCAGCCAAGCCTTCGGTAACAGTCAGTATTTT | CASSQAFGNSQYF
14 | TRBJ2-5 | NA | NA | TRBV27 | TGTGCCAACAGTCCCCTGGACAGCAACAATGAGCAGTACTTC | CANSPLDSNNEQYF
15 | TRBJ2-3 | NA | once | TRBV27 | TGTGCCAGCAGTTCTTCTGCCAGCTCCGGGAGTACGCAGTATTTT | CASSSSASSGSTQYF
15 | TRBJ2-2 | NA | NA | TRBV7-2 | TGTGCCAGCAGCTTAGAGGGTCCCGGGGCCGGGGAGCTGTTTTTT | CASSLEGPGAGELFF
14 | TRBJ2-5 | NA | NA | TRBV10-3 | TGTGCCATCAGTCTAACGACTAAACAAGAGACCCAGTACTTC | CAISLTTKQETQYF
14 | TRBJ2-7 | NA | NA | TRBV27 | TGTGCCAGCAGTTACGGACGCCTACGCTACGAGCGGTACTTC | CASSYGRLRYERYF
14 | TRBJ2-7 | NA | NA | TRBV7-2 | TGTGCCAGCAGCTTAACGGCTAGCGAGGCCGAGCAGTACTTC | CASSLTASEAEQYF
14 | TRBJ1-1 | NA | NA | TRBV6-1 | TGTGCCAGCAGTCCAGCTCCTGTAGGATTCGGTGCTTTCTTT | CASSPAPVGFGAFF
16 | TRBJ1-5 | NA | NA | TRBV2 | TGTGCCAGCAGTGAAGAGACAGCCTATAGCAATCAGCCCCAGCATTTT | CASSEETAYSNQPQHF
16 | TRBJ2-5 | TRBD2 | NA | TRBV20-1 | TGCAGTGCTAGAGGGAGGACTAGCGTATTCCAAGAGACCCAGTACTTC | CSARGRTSVFQETQYF
14 | TRBJ2-6 | NA | few | TRBV9 | TGTGCCAGCAGCGTAGGCTTTGGGGCCAACGTCCTGACTTTC | CASSVGFGANVLTF
13 | TRBJ1-1 | NA | NA | TRBV4-3 | TGCGCCGGCAGCCCACCGGGGTCGACTGAAGCTTTCTTT | CAGSPPGSTEAFF
11 | TRBJ2-3 | TRBD1 | few | TRBV29-1 | TGCAGCGTCGACAGGGCGACTACGCAGTATTTT | CSVDRATTQYF
18 | TRBJ2-1 | TRBD2 | NA | TRBV4-1 | TGCGCCAGCAGCCTCCGACTAGCGGGAGTGAGGTCCTACAATGAGCAGTTCTTC | CASSLRLAGVRSYNEQFF
13 | TRBJ2-1 | TRBD2 | NA | TRBV29-1 | TGCAGCGGGGGGGCTAGCGGGATCGATGAGCAGTTCTTC | CSGGASGIDEQFF
16 | TRBJ2-1 | TRBD1 | NA | TRBV7-2 | TGTGCCAGCAGCTTAGGACAGGGACCACCCTACAATGAGCAGTTCTTC | CASSLGQGPPYNEQFF
13 | TRBJ2-2 | NA | NA | TRBV7-9 | TGTGCCAGCAGCAACTTGGACACCGGGGAGCTGTTTTTT | CASSNLDTGELFF
11 | TRBJ2-3 | NA | few | TRBV12-3/TRBV12-4 | TGTGCCAGCAGTTTAAAGGGTTCGCAGTATTTT | CASSLKGSQYF
10 | TRBJ2-5 | NA | NA | TRBV20-1 | TGCAGTGCATTGACCGAGACCCAGTACTTC | CSALTETQYF
12 | TRBJ2-5 | TRBD2 | few | TRBV10-2 | TGCGCCAGCACTCCGGGGCGGGGGGCTGAGTACTTC | CASTPGRGAEYF
15 | TRBJ2-1 | TRBD2 | few | TRBV20-1 | TGCAGTGCCCCCCGGAGGGGACTAGAGGGGAATGAGCAGTTCTTC | CSAPRRGLEGNEQFF
15 | TRBJ1-2 | TRBD1 | NA | TRBV14 | TGTGCCAGCAGCCAAGGGAGGGGGCGAGGCTATGGCTACACCTTC | CASSQGRGRGYGYTF
16 | TRBJ2-7 | NA | NA | TRBV28 | TGTGCCAGTAGTGGGGAACAGAGAAGTACAACCTACGAGCAGTACTTC | CASSGEQRSTTYEQYF
14 | TRBJ2-1 | TRBD2 | NA | TRBV11-2 | TGTGCCAGCACCATAGCGGGATCCTACAATGAGCAGTTCTTC | CASTIAGSYNEQFF
14 | TRBJ1-4 | NA | NA | TRBV7-2 | TGTGCCAGCAGCTTAGTCAGGGTTGGGGGGAAACTGTTTTTT | CASSLVRVGGKLFF